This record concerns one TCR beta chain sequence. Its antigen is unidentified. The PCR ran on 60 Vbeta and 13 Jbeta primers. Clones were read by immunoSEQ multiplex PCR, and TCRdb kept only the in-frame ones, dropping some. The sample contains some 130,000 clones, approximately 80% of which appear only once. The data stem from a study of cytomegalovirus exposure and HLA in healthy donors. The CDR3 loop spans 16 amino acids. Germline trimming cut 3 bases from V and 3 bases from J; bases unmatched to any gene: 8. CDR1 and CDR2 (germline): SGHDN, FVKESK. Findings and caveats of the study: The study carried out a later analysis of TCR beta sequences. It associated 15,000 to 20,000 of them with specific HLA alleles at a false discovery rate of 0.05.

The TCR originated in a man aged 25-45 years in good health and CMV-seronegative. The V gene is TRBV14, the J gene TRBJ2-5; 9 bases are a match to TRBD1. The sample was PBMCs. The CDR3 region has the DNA TGTGCCAGCAGCCAGGTACCGGGACAGGGAAAAGAGACCCAGTACTTC. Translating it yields CASSQVPGQGKETQYF.